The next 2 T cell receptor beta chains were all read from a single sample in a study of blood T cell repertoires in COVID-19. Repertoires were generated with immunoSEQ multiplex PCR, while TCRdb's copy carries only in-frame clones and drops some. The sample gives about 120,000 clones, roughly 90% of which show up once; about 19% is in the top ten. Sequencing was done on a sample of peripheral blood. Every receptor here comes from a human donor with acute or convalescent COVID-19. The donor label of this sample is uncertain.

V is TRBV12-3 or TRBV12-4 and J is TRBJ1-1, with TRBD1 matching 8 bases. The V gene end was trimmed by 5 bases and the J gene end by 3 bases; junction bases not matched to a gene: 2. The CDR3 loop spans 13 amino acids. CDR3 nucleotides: TGTGCCAGCAGTCAACAGGGGGACACTGAAGCTTTCTTT. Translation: CASSQQGDTEAFF.

The CDR3 region is CASSLYRDSFSGNTIYF. The DNA of the CDR3 is TGTGCCAGCAGTTTATACAGGGACAGCTTCTCTGGAAACACCATATATTTT. This chain connects TRBV28 to TRBJ1-3, with 7 bases fitting TRBD1. J gave up 0 bases and V 1 base, and 6 bases lay outside the gene matches. The CDR3 runs to 17 residues. CDR1 and CDR2 (germline): MDHEN, SYDVKM.